One and the same sample provided the 29 T cell receptor beta chains below, sequenced in a study of blood T cell repertoires in COVID-19. Data came from immunoSEQ multiplex PCR; TCRdb stores just in-frame clones and leaves some out. Of around 180,000 clones in the sample, roughly 77% were seen once. The material sequenced was PBMCs or T cells enriched from blood (not recorded which). The receptors were sampled from a woman between 50 and 59 years old with acute COVID-19.

The V call is TRBV2, the J call TRBJ2-2, with D hard to call. The CDR3 has 13 residues. V was pared by 6 bases and J by 3 bases, with 8 bases between. Germline-derived CDR1 and CDR2 are SNHLY and FYNNEI. Written as DNA, the CDR3 is TGTGCCAGCAGGCCAGGTGACACCGGGGAGCTGTTTTTT. It yields the protein CASRPGDTGELFF. Combining the CDR3 with reference TRBV2 and TRBJ2-2 gives the whole variable domain EPEVTQTPSHQVTQMGQEVILRCVPISNHLYFYWYRQILGQKVEFLVSFYNNEISEKSEIFDDQFSVERPDGSNFTLKIRSTKLEDSAMYFCASRPGDTGELFFGEGSRLTVL.

This clone was counted only a few times. The gene calls are TRBV4-2 and TRBJ2-5; the D gene is possibly TRBD1 (6 bases). The CDR3 is 14 residues long. Germline-derived CDR1 and CDR2 are LGHNA and YNFKEQ. V was pared by 0 bases and J by 3 bases, with 8 bases between. As DNA, the CDR3 is TGTGCCAGCAGCCAAGACAACAGGGAAGAGACCCAGTACTTC. It is translated as CASSQDNREETQYF.

The CDR3 reads CASSPNLLTGAVGYGYTF. The CDR3 DNA sequence: TGTGCCAGCTCACCCAATCTTCTAACAGGGGCAGTGGGCTATGGCTACACCTTC. The rearrangement links TRBV18 to TRBJ1-2; 7 bases map to TRBD1. The ends lost 3 bases at V and 4 bases at J; junction bases unmatched: 17. This CDR3 is built from 18 residues. Germline CDR1 is KGHSH and CDR2 is LQKENI.

This chain connects TRBV6-5 to TRBJ1-5, with D perhaps TRBD1 (5 bases). With 6 bases removed from V and 5 bases from J, the gap between germline ends came to 14 bases. The CDR3 loop spans 14 amino acids. The germline V gene has CDR1 MNHEY and CDR2 SVGAGI. The CDR3 DNA sequence: TGTGCCAGCAGCGACTGGGGGGAAGATCAGCCCCAGCATTTT. Translation: CASSDWGEDQPQHF.

The chain recombines TRBV28 with TRBJ1-2; 12 nucleotides align to TRBD1. V shed 1 base, J shed 4 bases, and the junction held 4 bases outside the gene matches. Germline V CDR1 and CDR2: MDHEN, SYDVKM. The length of the CDR3 is 16 residues. The CDR3, as DNA: TGTGCCAGCAGTTTATTCGGGACAGGGGGCGGCTATGGCTACACCTTC. This translates into CASSLFGTGGGYGYTF.

V is TRBV24-1 and J is TRBJ2-1, with D perhaps TRBD2 (6 bases). The CDR3 runs to 13 residues. Trimming left V 1 base short and J 7 bases short, with 7 bases between. Germline CDR1 reads KGHDR; CDR2 reads SFDVKD. CDR3 coding DNA: TGTGCCACCAGTGATTTCGGAGGGAATGAGCAGTTCTTC. Protein product: CATSDFGGNEQFF.

The chain joins TRBV11-2 to TRBJ2-1, with 7 bases aligning to TRBD2. This CDR3 region has 15 residues. With 0 bases clipped from V and 6 bases from J, the junction kept 5 bases outside the gene matches. Germline V gene lookup returns CDR1 SGHAT and CDR2 FQNNGV. The CDR3 protein is CASSLDPGGSNEQFF. The CDR3 nucleotides read TGTGCCAGCAGCTTAGATCCGGGAGGTTCCAATGAGCAGTTCTTC.

This chain connects TRBV11-2 to TRBJ1-5, with D maybe TRBD1 (5 bases). V lost 3 bases to trimming and J lost 3 bases, with 6 bases between them. CDR1 SGHAT and CDR2 FQNNGV come from the germline V gene. This CDR3 has 13 amino acids. CDR3 residues: CASSLTDNQPQHF. Written as DNA, the CDR3 is TGTGCCAGCAGCTTGACAGACAATCAGCCCCAGCATTTT.

The chain recombines TRBV6-2 or TRBV6-3 with TRBJ2-7, with 9 bases that match TRBD1. Germline lookup yields CDR1 MNHEY and CDR2 SVGEGT. After removal of 4 bases from V and 2 bases from J, the junction contained 15 bases not matched to a gene. This CDR3 has 18 amino acids. The CDR3 coding sequence is TGTGCCAGCAGTTCTAACGCCTTTCGGACAGGGGCTGCCTACGAGCAGTACGTC. Translated: CASSSNAFRTGAAYEQYV.

The rearrangement joins TRBV30 to TRBJ1-5, with D possibly being TRBD1 (5 bases). Per germline, CDR1 GTSNPN and CDR2 SVGIG (reference sequence). The length of the CDR3 is 16 residues. V shed 2 bases and J shed 7 bases, with 21 bases lying between them. The CDR3 is CAWSQGLLGAGQPQHF. CDR3 nucleotides: TGTGCCTGGAGTCAGGGACTCCTTGGGGCCGGGCAGCCCCAGCATTTT. The entire variable domain, with the rest obtained from reference TRBV30 and TRBJ1-5, is as follows: SQTIHQWPATLVQPVGSPLSLECTVEGTSNPNLYWYRQAAGRGLQLLFYSVGIGQISSEVPQNLSASRPQDRQFILSSKKLLLSDSGFYLCAWSQGLLGAGQPQHFGDGTRLSIL.

This clone has more than one count but fewer than ten. This chain uses TRBV5-5 with TRBJ1-2, with D unclear. This CDR3 has 15 residues. CDR1 and CDR2 from the germline V gene are SGHKS and YYEKEE (reference sequence). V lost 0 bases and J 3 bases, leaving 12 bases between the germline ends. In DNA form, the CDR3 reads TGTGCCAGCAGCTTGGATAGCCCCGGCTACTATGGCTACACCTTC. It is translated as CASSLDSPGYYGYTF.

The chain combines TRBV19 with TRBJ1-3, with D perhaps TRBD1 (6 bases). CDR3 length: 16 amino acids. Trimming pared 6 bases from V and 1 base from J, leaving 16 bases between. Germline loops: CDR1 LNHDA, CDR2 SQIVND (reference sequence). DNA for the CDR3: TGTGCCAGTAGCCGAGGACAGAGCGCGTCTGGAAACACCATATATTTT. This codes for CASSRGQSASGNTIYF.

V and J are TRBV7-2 and TRBJ1-4; D ambiguous. The CDR3 loop spans 14 amino acids. The germline gives CDR1 SGHTA, CDR2 FQGNSA. Trimming pared 2 bases from V and 10 bases from J, leaving 14 bases between. In DNA, the CDR3 is TGTGCCAGCAGCTTATTGGTCGGGGAGGGAAAACTGTTTTTT. This codes for CASSLLVGEGKLFF.

This chain uses TRBV3-1 (or the pseudogene TRBV3-2) with TRBJ1-2; possibly TRBD1 for D (5 bases). V shed 4 bases and J shed 7 bases, with 16 bases lying between them. The CDR3 contains 14 residues. CDR1 and CDR2 (germline): LGHDT, YNNKEL (reference sequence). In DNA form, the CDR3 reads TGTGCCAGCAGCCCGTCCCCGGGGGGTAGTGGCTACACCTTC. Translation gives CASSPSPGGSGYTF.

V gene TRBV5-4 combines with J gene TRBJ1-6, with D tentatively TRBD1 (6 bases). V was cut by 3 bases and J by 9 bases, with 10 bases left in between. This CDR3 contains 13 residues. The germline CDR1 and CDR2 sequences are SGHNT and YYREEE (reference sequence). In DNA form, the CDR3 reads TGTGCCAGCAGCTCTCAGGGGCGTTCACCCCTCCACTTT. This encodes CASSSQGRSPLHF.

V and J are TRBV6-5 and TRBJ1-4, with TRBD1 matching over 11 bases. From germline, CDR1 is MNHEY and CDR2 SVGAGI. The CDR3 extends over 13 amino acids. The trim removed 6 bases at V and 6 bases at J, leaving 0 bases unmatched. The CDR3 DNA reads as TGTGCCAGCAGGGACAGGGGGCATGAAAAACTGTTTTTT. Its translation is CASRDRGHEKLFF.

The gene calls are TRBV7-9 and TRBJ2-3, with D maybe TRBD2 (6 bases). Germline CDR1 and CDR2: SEHNR and FQNEAQ (reference sequence). V lost 3 bases and J lost 2, with 12 bases in between. CDR3 length equals 15 residues. The CDR3 region has the DNA TGTGCCAGCAGCTTCTGGCGGGGACTCACAGATACGCAGTATTTT. This translates into CASSFWRGLTDTQYF.

This chain connects TRBV9 to TRBJ1-1; D gene ambiguous. Germline V gene lookup returns CDR1 SGDLS and CDR2 YYNGEE. V was clipped by 2 bases and J by 4 bases, with 9 bases between them. CDR3 length: 13 amino acids. The DNA for the CDR3 is TGTGCCAGCAGCGTTGGGTGGGCCACTGAAGCTTTCTTT. Encoded protein: CASSVGWATEAFF.

The rearrangement joins TRBV4-2 to TRBJ2-3, with 10 bases fitting TRBD1. V gave up 4 bases and J gave up 4 bases; unmatched junction bases: 8. This CDR3 comprises 16 residues. The germline CDR1 and CDR2 sequences are LGHNA and YNFKEQ. The DNA for the CDR3 is TGTGCCAGCAGCCCGGTGGGGGACAGGGGACCAGATACGCAGTATTTT. The encoded protein is CASSPVGDRGPDTQYF.

The chain couples TRBV21-1 to TRBJ1-5. TRBV21-1 corresponds to a pseudogene. This CDR3 region has 15 residues. CDR3 amino acids: CASSKVTRSNQPQHF. The CDR3 bases are TGTGCCAGCAGCAAAGTAACGAGGAGCAATCAGCCCCAGCATTTT.

The chain employs TRBV5-1 and TRBJ2-3; 7 nucleotides match TRBD1. Germline assignment: CDR1 SGHRS and CDR2 YFSETQ. Trimming at V came to 6 bases and at J to 2 bases, leaving 9 bases not matched to a gene. CDR3 length equals 15 residues. The CDR3 DNA follows: TGCGCCAGCAATTCGGGACAGATAGACACAGATACGCAGTATTTT. This sequence encodes CASNSGQIDTDTQYF.

The V call is TRBV7-9, the J call TRBJ2-6; a possible D gene is TRBD2 (6 bases). V was pared by 0 bases and J by 3 bases, with 12 bases between. The CDR3 runs 17 residues. CDR1 and CDR2 from the germline V gene are SEHNR and FQNEAQ (reference sequence). This CDR3 reads CASSLAGGRGGANVLTF. As DNA, the CDR3 is TGTGCCAGCAGCTTAGCGGGGGGAAGAGGTGGGGCCAACGTCCTGACTTTC.

The chain combines TRBV28 with TRBJ2-7, with TRBD1 identical over 8 bases. The CDR3 contains 14 residues. CDR1 is MDHEN and CDR2 is SYDVKM in the germline V gene. J lost 5 bases, V lost 6 bases, and 9 bases had no gene match. CDR3 protein: CASRAGGPGHEQYV. The CDR3 DNA sequence: TGTGCCAGCAGGGCAGGGGGCCCTGGGCACGAGCAGTACGTC.

V and J are TRBV12-3 or TRBV12-4 and TRBJ2-1; D ambiguous. There are 11 residues in the CDR3. V was pared by 5 bases and J by 3 bases, with 2 bases between. As DNA, the CDR3 is TGTGCCAGCAGTCTCTACAATGAGCAGTTCTTC. Encoded protein: CASSLYNEQFF.

The chain uses TRBV6-5 and TRBJ1-6; TRBD1 is a possible D gene (5 bases). The CDR3 covers 15 residues. Germline values: CDR1 MNHEY, CDR2 SVGAGI. Trimming pared 2 bases from V and 6 bases from J, leaving 11 bases between. CDR3 residues: CASSYGGRVNSPLHF. DNA of the CDR3: TGTGCCAGCAGTTACGGTGGCAGGGTTAATTCACCCCTCCACTTT.

This clone was seen only a few times. The CDR3 coding sequence is TGTGCCAGCAGTTCCCGACAGGGACCCTCTGAAAAACTGTTTTTT. It specifies CASSSRQGPSEKLFF. The V gene is TRBV28, the J gene TRBJ1-4; 7 bases map to TRBD1. Germline CDR1 and CDR2: MDHEN and SYDVKM. J gave up 7 bases and V 4 bases, and 9 bases lay outside the gene matches. This CDR3 spans 15 amino acids.

The chain couples TRBV19 to TRBJ1-4; TRBD1 matches at 8 bases. Unmatched junction bases numbered 6, after V lost 6 bases and J lost 6 bases. Germline V gene data show CDR1 as LNHDA and CDR2 as SQIVND (reference sequence). The CDR3 contains 14 residues. Here the CDR3 reads CASRDRAGDEKLFF. The DNA for the CDR3 is TGTGCCAGTAGGGACAGGGCGGGCGATGAAAAACTGTTTTTT.

This CDR3 is CASSLEGGGATDTQYF. The CDR3, as DNA: TGCGCCAGCAGCTTGGAAGGCGGGGGGGCGACAGATACGCAGTATTTT. The chain links TRBV5-1 to TRBJ2-3, with 9 positions matching TRBD2. The CDR3 is 16 amino acids. The V and J ends lost 0 bases and 3 bases, in that order; junction bases with no gene match: 5. Germline values: CDR1 SGHRS, CDR2 YFSETQ.

The rearrangement links TRBV11-3 to TRBJ2-6; 10 nucleotides align to TRBD1. The CDR3 spans 16 residues. After removal of 5 bases from V and 4 bases from J, the junction contained 5 bases not matched to a gene. Per germline, CDR1 SGHNT and CDR2 YENEEA. The CDR3 DNA reads as TGTGCCAGCAGCCCCGGGACAGGGGCCGGGGCCAACGTCCTGACTTTC. This sequence encodes CASSPGTGAGANVLTF.